The 23 T cell receptor beta chains below all came from one sample that was sequenced in a study of blood T cell repertoires in COVID-19 (dated by TCRdb to 2018 to 2020). To prepare the library, the immunoSEQ multiplex PCR assay was applied. TCRdb's version of the immuneACCESS table is confined to in-frame rearrangements and falls short of the full clone set. An unresolved V gene accounts for under half of the shortfall where checked; the remainder is of unknown origin. The sample table shows more than 65,000 clones, and roughly 87% are seen once. The ten largest clonotypes hold roughly 6.1% of the sample. The sequenced sample was peripheral blood. Source of these receptors: a woman in her forties or fifties with acute or convalescent COVID-19.

J is TRBJ1-4 and V is TRBV19; no firm D call. Trimming removed 2 bases at V and 7 bases at J, with 11 bases between. Germline CDR1 LNHDA, CDR2 SQIVND (reference sequence). This CDR3 has 14 residues. The chain's CDR3 is CASSILRRGEKLFF. The CDR3 DNA reads as TGTGCCAGTAGTATACTCCGACGAGGTGAAAAACTGTTTTTT.

The genes are TRBV10-3 and TRBJ1-1; D possibly corresponds to TRBD1 (5 bases). Per the germline V gene, CDR1 is ENHRY and CDR2 is SYGVKD. Deletions cut 6 bases from V and 3 bases from J, with 11 bases between. The length of the CDR3 is 13 residues. The CDR3 loop reads CAISTDSDTEAFF. DNA for the CDR3: TGTGCCATCAGCACCGACAGCGACACTGAAGCTTTCTTT.

V gene TRBV27 combines with J gene TRBJ1-4; 10 bases map to TRBD1. Germline V gene data show CDR1 as MNHEY and CDR2 as SMNVEV (reference sequence). The CDR3 covers 15 residues. With V trimmed by 5 bases and J by 8 bases, 8 bases remained unmatched. CDR3 sequence: CASSPDRGQREKLFF. In DNA form, the CDR3 reads TGTGCCAGCAGTCCTGACAGGGGGCAGAGGGAAAAACTGTTTTTT.

V and J are TRBV29-1 and TRBJ1-2; D gene uncertain. V was cut by 3 bases and J by 2 bases, with 7 bases left in between. Germline values: CDR1 SQVTM, CDR2 ANQGSEA. This CDR3 comprises 12 residues. The CDR3 reads CSVDPGNYGYTF. The CDR3, as DNA: TGCAGCGTTGACCCGGGAAACTATGGCTACACCTTC.

The rearrangement uses TRBV7-9 and TRBJ2-3, with 8 bases that match TRBD2. The J segment lost 2 bases and the V segment lost 3 bases, leaving 10 bases of the junction unmatched. Per germline, CDR1 SEHNR and CDR2 FQNEAQ (reference sequence). This CDR3 is 17 amino acids long. The DNA of the CDR3 is TGTGCCAGCAGCTTCCTACTGGAAGCGGGGGACACAGATACGCAGTATTTT. Amino acid sequence: CASSFLLEAGDTDTQYF.

The gene calls are TRBV28 and TRBJ1-4; D ambiguous. Trimming left V 5 bases short and J 11 bases short, with 12 bases between. Germline loops: CDR1 MDHEN, CDR2 SYDVKM. The CDR3 totals 12 residues. CDR3 DNA: TGTGCCAGCAGTCTACCCCGCGGGAAACTGTTTTTT. Translated: CASSLPRGKLFF.

V usage is TRBV19 and J usage is TRBJ1-5; 8 positions match TRBD1. CDR3 length: 16 residues. The germline CDR1 and CDR2 sequences are LNHDA and SQIVND (reference sequence). Germline trimming cut 0 bases from V and 5 bases from J; bases unmatched to any gene: 6. In nucleotides, the CDR3 is TGTGCCAGTAGTATAGATGCAGGGGGCCGACATCAGCCCCAGCATTTT. Its protein product is CASSIDAGGRHQPQHF.

V gene TRBV10-3 combines with J gene TRBJ1-3; D gene uncertain. Per the germline V gene, CDR1 is ENHRY and CDR2 is SYGVKD. V lost 4 bases to trimming and J lost 6 bases, with 4 bases between them. The CDR3 contains 11 residues. In nucleotides, the CDR3 is TGTGCCATCAGTGCTATAAACACCATATATTTT. Translation gives CAISAINTIYF.

The J gene is TRBJ1-1, the V gene TRBV7-2; unclear D gene. The germline V gene has CDR1 SGHTA and CDR2 FQGNSA. V shed 5 bases and J shed 0 bases, with 7 bases lying between them. The CDR3 is 13 amino acids. CDR3 sequence reads: CASSAEVNTEAFF. The CDR3 DNA is TGTGCCAGCAGCGCAGAAGTGAACACTGAAGCTTTCTTT.

The chain has TRBV6-2 or TRBV6-3 and TRBJ2-3; 7 nucleotides match TRBD1. The length of the CDR3 is 17 residues. The germline V gene encodes CDR1 MNHEY and CDR2 SVGEGT. After removal of 6 bases from V and 4 bases from J, the junction contained 16 bases not matched to a gene. The CDR3 sequence: CASSRDLDRALPDTQYF. The CDR3, as DNA: TGTGCCAGCAGCCGAGACCTAGACAGGGCCCTCCCAGATACGCAGTATTTT.

The chain has TRBV3-1 (or the pseudogene TRBV3-2) and TRBJ1-1; 7 bases fit TRBD1. Germline lookup yields CDR1 LGHDT and CDR2 YNNKEL (reference sequence). The length of the CDR3 is 18 residues. The trim removed 1 base at V and 4 bases at J, leaving 15 bases unmatched. For the CDR3, the DNA is TGTGCCAGCAGCCAAGGTTGGGCCGGGGACAGAGCCTCCACTGAAGCTTTCTTT. Translation gives CASSQGWAGDRASTEAFF.

The sample holds one count of this clone. The chain combines TRBV11-2 with TRBJ2-1; 8 bases map to TRBD2. The CDR3 contains 15 residues. Per the germline V gene, CDR1 is SGHAT and CDR2 is FQNNGV. V trimming: 0 bases; J trimming: 7 bases; junction bases outside the gene matches: 5. CDR3 DNA: TGTGCCAGCAGCTTAGACAGACTAGCGAGTAATGAGCAGTTCTTC. Its protein product is CASSLDRLASNEQFF.

This clone was picked up a small number of times. This chain uses TRBV28 with TRBJ1-2; unclear D gene. V gave up 1 base and J gave up 7 bases, with 19 bases separating them. The CDR3 sequence is 16 residues long. Germline V gives CDR1 MDHEN, CDR2 SYDVKM. CDR3 in amino acids: CASSLYLTAGGGGYTF. The CDR3 nucleotides are TGTGCCAGCAGTTTATATTTGACGGCAGGTGGTGGTGGCTACACCTTC.

CDR3 protein: CASIHPGQGGSSYNEQFF. The CDR3 coding sequence is TGTGCCAGCATCCACCCGGGACAGGGCGGAAGCTCCTACAATGAGCAGTTCTTC. The chain couples TRBV2 to TRBJ2-1, with 9 bases matching TRBD1. V lost 7 bases and J lost 0; bases outside the gene matches: 13. The CDR3 sequence is 18 residues long. The V gene's germline CDR1 is SNHLY and CDR2 FYNNEI. Variable domain in full (rest from reference TRBV2 and TRBJ2-1): EPEVTQTPSHQVTQMGQEVILRCVPISNHLYFYWYRQILGQKVEFLVSFYNNEISEKSEIFDDQFSVERPDGSNFTLKIRSTKLEDSAMYFCASIHPGQGGSSYNEQFFGPGTRLTVL.

This clone was observed a few times. The gene calls are TRBV5-1 and TRBJ1-1, with 10 nucleotides matching TRBD1. The germline gives CDR1 SGHRS, CDR2 YFSETQ. Trimming at V came to 4 bases and at J to 4 bases, leaving 7 bases not matched to a gene. The CDR3 is 15 amino acids. CDR3 protein: CASSPSGQGFTEAFF. The CDR3 DNA follows: TGCGCCAGCAGCCCATCGGGACAGGGGTTCACTGAAGCTTTCTTT.

The rearrangement joins TRBV6-5 to TRBJ1-1, with D tentatively TRBD1 (5 bases). Germline values: CDR1 MNHEY, CDR2 SVGAGI. This CDR3 region has 12 residues. V lost 4 bases, J lost 7 bases, and 10 bases lay in between. The CDR3 reads CASSFRRGEAFF. The CDR3 DNA reads as TGTGCCAGCAGTTTCCGAAGGGGTGAAGCTTTCTTT.

The chain is built from TRBV2 and TRBJ1-6, with 8 nucleotides matching TRBD1. V lost 1 base and J lost 11; bases outside the gene matches: 7. CDR3 length: 15 residues. Germline CDR1 reads SNHLY; CDR2 reads FYNNEI. The CDR3 coding sequence is TGTGCCAGCAGTGAAGAGGCAGGGGGCCGCGCACCCCTCCACTTT. It translates to CASSEEAGGRAPLHF.

This chain connects TRBV3-1 (or the pseudogene TRBV3-2) to TRBJ1-5; D gene unclear. Trimming took off 1 base at V and 6 bases at J, with 10 bases between the two ends. The CDR3 is made up of 14 amino acids. The germline V gene has CDR1 LGHDT and CDR2 YNNKEL (reference sequence). CDR3 residues: CASSQGQGGQPQHF. The CDR3 nucleotides are TGTGCCAGCAGCCAAGGACAAGGTGGTCAGCCCCAGCATTTT.

The chain couples TRBV11-2 to TRBJ1-2; the D gene is possibly TRBD1 (5 bases). The CDR3 sequence is 12 residues long. Germline CDR1 is SGHAT and CDR2 is FQNNGV. V lost 5 bases and J 8 bases, leaving 12 bases between the germline ends. CDR3 sequence (DNA): TGTGCCAGCAGCCCAGGGTCTGGCGGCTACACCTTC. Translation: CASSPGSGGYTF.

The chain carries TRBV10-3 and TRBJ1-1, with no clear D. Trimming took 4 bases from V and 6 from J, leaving 9 bases between them. This CDR3 contains 12 residues. Germline assignment: CDR1 ENHRY and CDR2 SYGVKD. In DNA, the CDR3 is TGTGCCATCAGTGGTGGTGAGGCTGAAGCTTTCTTT. It is translated as CAISGGEAEAFF.

The CDR3 DNA follows: TGTGCCAGCAGCTTAGACCGGTCCGGAGGGACCCAGTACTTC. Protein: CASSLDRSGGTQYF. The V gene is TRBV11-2, the J gene TRBJ2-5; TRBD2 is a possible D gene (5 bases). CDR3 length equals 14 residues. V lost 0 bases to trimming and J lost 7 bases, with 12 bases between them. CDR1 is SGHAT, CDR2 FQNNGV, per germline.

This sequence joins TRBV19 and TRBJ1-5; D call uncertain. V lost 6 bases and J lost 3, with 21 bases in between. The CDR3 extends over 17 amino acids. From germline, CDR1 is LNHDA and CDR2 SQIVND (reference sequence). CDR3 sequence: CASSPAGPYLNNQPQHF. In DNA, the CDR3 is TGTGCCAGTAGCCCCGCAGGCCCTTACTTAAACAATCAGCCCCAGCATTTT.

In nucleotides, the CDR3 is TGTGCCAGCTCACCCTTAGTGTCGGAGACCCAGTACTTC. This gives the protein CASSPLVSETQYF. V usage is TRBV18 and J usage is TRBJ2-5; D ambiguous. Trimming shortened V by 3 bases and J by 5 bases, and 10 bases separated the two germline ends. CDR3 length: 13 residues. The germline V gene has CDR1 KGHSH and CDR2 LQKENI.